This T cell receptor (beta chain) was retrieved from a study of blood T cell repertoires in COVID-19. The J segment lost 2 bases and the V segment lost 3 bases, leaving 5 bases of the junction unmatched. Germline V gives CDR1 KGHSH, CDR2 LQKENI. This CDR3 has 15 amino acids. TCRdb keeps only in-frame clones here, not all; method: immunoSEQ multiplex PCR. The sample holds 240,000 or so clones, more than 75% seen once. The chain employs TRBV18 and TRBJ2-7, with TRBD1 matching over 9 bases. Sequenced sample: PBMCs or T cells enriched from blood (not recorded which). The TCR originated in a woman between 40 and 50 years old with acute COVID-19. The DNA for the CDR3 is TGTGCCAGCTCACCCGTGGGGACAGGGCCCTACGAGCAGTACTTC. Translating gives CASSPVGTGPYEQYF.